This T cell receptor (beta chain) was sequenced in a study of blood T cell repertoires in COVID-19. Overall study context: Whether acute or convalescent, the COVID-19 samples came from the United States, Italy and Spain. Sample material is recorded as cDNA or gDNA derived from T cells, B-cell-depleted T cells, or PBMCs.

This clone has only a few counts. Participants came from under 30 US areas, aged about 18 to 89 years. Before they entered the study, exposed participants had met a COVID-19 case within 2 weeks. Assay: immunoSEQ multiplex PCR; the TCRdb copy retains only in-frame clones and omits some. The profile shows roughly 230,000 clones, roughly 84% of them singletons. V shed 6 bases and J shed 2 bases, with 8 bases lying between them. This CDR3 region has 12 residues. CDR1 is SNHLY and CDR2 is FYNNEI in the germline V gene. This TCR was sampled from a woman in her 50s who had been exposed to COVID-19. The chain uses TRBV2 and TRBJ2-7, with D possibly TRBD2 on 5 matching bases. The specimen was PBMCs or T cells enriched from blood (not recorded which). CDR3 residues: CASSPTTYEQYF. The CDR3 DNA reads as TGTGCCAGCAGCCCGACTACCTACGAGCAGTACTTC.